The rows below give T cell receptor beta chains drawn from one sample of a study of chemoradiotherapy in HPV16-positive cancers. Repertoires were generated with immunoSEQ multiplex PCR, while TCRdb's copy carries only in-frame clones and drops some. The sample carries 13,000 or so clones, 70% to 85% recorded once. The source material was blood, sampled from a patient who underwent chemoradiotherapy. These receptors were obtained from a human donor with HPV-associated anogenital cancer. Both conserved end residues are part of each CDR3. The D gene is left open where the match is weak. Where a row states a size, it is once, few, many or the class of an expanded clone; other rows omit it.

d_call j_call clone_size v_call cdr3_aa cdr3_nt
. TRBJ1-1 . TRBV7-7 CASSLSGNTEAFF TGTGCCAGCAGCTTATCGGGAAACACTGAAGCTTTCTTT
. TRBJ1-4 once TRBV19 CASSVGPREKLFF TGTGCCAGTAGTGTCGGGCCACGAGAAAAACTGTTTTTT
. TRBJ2-1 . TRBV13 CASSLVPGHTAGEQFF TGTGCCAGCAGCTTAGTCCCCGGACACACCGCGGGAGAGCAGTTCTTC
TRBD1 TRBJ1-4 . TRBV30 CAWRPGQGAPGEKLFF TGTGCCTGGAGACCAGGACAGGGGGCGCCTGGTGAAAAACTGTTTTTT
TRBD2 TRBJ2-3 . TRBV18 CASSPILAGGNTDTQYF TGTGCCAGCTCACCCATACTAGCGGGGGGCAACACAGATACGCAGTATTTT
TRBD2 TRBJ2-2 . TRBV7-2 CASTMRTSSSGELFF TGTGCCAGTACAATGAGGACTAGTAGTTCCGGGGAGCTGTTTTTT
. TRBJ2-2 . TRBV6-4 CASYLRGSGELFF TGTGCCAGCTACCTCCGAGGTTCCGGGGAGCTGTTTTTT
TRBD1 TRBJ2-5 . TRBV5-5 CASSWGQGYQETQYF TGTGCCAGCAGCTGGGGACAGGGATACCAAGAGACCCAGTACTTC
TRBD1 TRBJ2-3 . TRBV5-8 CASSLYMGQDADTQYF TGTGCCAGCAGCTTGTATATGGGACAGGACGCAGATACGCAGTATTTT
. TRBJ1-1 . TRBV9 CASSGGMNTEAFF TGTGCCAGCAGCGGCGGAATGAACACTGAAGCTTTCTTT
. TRBJ1-2 . TRBV7-9 CASSQVSASGGQDGYTF TGTGCCAGCAGCCAAGTATCGGCTTCGGGGGGGCAAGATGGCTACACCTTC
TRBD1 TRBJ2-3 . TRBV19 CASRSDRADTQYF TGTGCCAGTAGGTCGGACAGGGCAGATACGCAGTATTTT
. TRBJ1-2 . TRBV19 CASSIRAGERRTF TGTGCCAGTAGTATTCGGGCAGGGGAAAGAAGGACCTTC
. TRBJ2-3 . TRBV7-9 CASSLGGAFSTDTQYF TGTGCCAGCAGCTTGGGGGGGGCCTTTAGCACAGATACGCAGTATTTT
. TRBJ1-4 once TRBV5-1 CASSLGGGRVEKLFF TGCGCCAGCAGCTTGGGTGGGGGGCGCGTTGAAAAACTGTTTTTT
. TRBJ2-5 . TRBV6-1 CASRLGREETQYF TGTGCCAGCAGGCTGGGCAGGGAAGAGACCCAGTACTTC
. TRBJ2-7 . TRBV10-3 CAINAGGSDSYEQYF TGTGCCATCAACGCAGGAGGTAGTGACTCCTACGAGCAGTACTTC
. TRBJ1-1 . TRBV7-9 CASSLDIPNTEAFF TGTGCCAGCAGCTTAGATATCCCGAACACTGAAGCTTTCTTT
TRBD1 TRBJ1-2 . TRBV2 CASSQGQGARGYTF TGTGCCAGCAGTCAGGGACAGGGGGCGCGGGGCTACACCTTC
. TRBJ1-2 . TRBV7-9 CASSLAGSNGYTF TGTGCCAGCAGCTTAGCAGGGTCTAACGGCTACACCTTC
. TRBJ2-6 . TRBV7-6 CASSPGTYSGANVLTF TGTGCCAGCAGCCCCGGGACTTACTCTGGGGCCAACGTCCTGACTTTC
. TRBJ1-2 . TRBV9 CASSVDEGRVYGYTF TGTGCCAGCAGCGTAGATGAGGGAAGGGTCTATGGCTACACCTTC
. TRBJ1-1 . TRBV29-1 CSVVHRGVNTEAFF TGCAGCGTTGTGCATAGGGGTGTGAACACTGAAGCTTTCTTT
. TRBJ1-2 . TRBV5-6 CASSLGRRGYTF TGTGCCAGCAGCTTGGGTCGACGAGGCTACACCTTC
TRBD1 TRBJ1-5 few TRBV19 CASSIGTGGQPQHF TGTGCCAGTAGTATAGGGACAGGGGGCCAGCCCCAGCATTTT
. TRBJ2-7 . TRBV29-1 CSVGTTYEQYF TGCAGCGTTGGGACAACCTACGAGCAGTACTTC
. TRBJ2-5 . TRBV5-1 CASSFAYANRETQYF TGCGCCAGCAGCTTTGCCTATGCTAATCGAGAGACCCAGTACTTC
TRBD1 TRBJ1-1 . TRBV19 CASGQGTPQMNTEAFF TGTGCCAGTGGACAGGGGACTCCCCAAATGAACACTGAAGCTTTCTTT
. TRBJ1-6 . TRBV6-1 CASQGSSYNSPLHF TGTGCCAGCCAAGGGAGCTCCTATAATTCACCCCTCCACTTT
. TRBJ2-5 . TRBV5-8 CASSLNSRPETQYF TGTGCCAGCAGCTTAAATTCCAGGCCGGAGACCCAGTACTTC
. TRBJ2-1 . TRBV5-1 CASSLGPAVSYNEQFF TGCGCCAGCAGCTTGGGCCCCGCAGTCTCCTACAATGAGCAGTTCTTC
. TRBJ1-2 once TRBV29-1 CSVDKALGYTF TGCAGCGTTGATAAGGCCCTTGGCTACACCTTC
TRBD2 TRBJ2-5 . TRBV2 CASSATSGVGETQYF TGTGCCAGCAGTGCAACTAGCGGGGTGGGCGAGACCCAGTACTTC
. TRBJ1-3 . TRBV20-1 CSAGGDNTIYF TGCAGTGCTGGGGGGGACAACACCATATATTTT
. TRBJ2-5 once TRBV6-1 CASSSDSSYQETQYF TGTGCCAGCAGTAGCGATAGCAGCTACCAAGAGACCCAGTACTTC
. TRBJ1-1 . TRBV6-6 CASSLQGSKAFF TGTGCCAGCAGTTTACAGGGCAGTAAAGCTTTCTTT
. TRBJ1-1 . TRBV5-1 CASSLSGGNTEAFF TGCGCCAGCAGCTTAAGCGGTGGGAACACTGAAGCTTTCTTT
. TRBJ2-1 . TRBV7-3 CASSLGRGIYNEQFF TGTGCCAGCAGCTTAGGCAGGGGAATCTACAATGAGCAGTTCTTC
. TRBJ1-1 once TRBV5-1 CASSAGTVNTEAFF TGCGCCAGCAGCGCCGGGACGGTGAACACTGAAGCTTTCTTT
. TRBJ2-5 . TRBV2 CASSESGILETQYF TGTGCCAGCAGTGAATCGGGCATTCTTGAGACCCAGTACTTC
. TRBJ1-5 . TRBV21-1 CASSKAILNQPQHF TGTGCCAGCAGCAAAGCCATCCTCAATCAGCCCCAGCATTTT
. TRBJ1-4 once TRBV19 CASAMGEREKLFF TGTGCCAGTGCGATGGGGGAACGAGAAAAACTGTTTTTT
. TRBJ1-1 . TRBV9 CASSVTGLPNTEAFF TGTGCCAGCAGCGTCACGGGACTGCCGAACACTGAAGCTTTCTTT
TRBD2 TRBJ2-3 . TRBV5-1 CASSLGLVKADTQYF TGCGCCAGCAGCCTCGGACTAGTGAAGGCAGATACGCAGTATTTT
TRBD1 TRBJ1-4 . TRBV7-2 CASSKDRLNEKLFF TGTGCCAGCAGCAAGGACAGGTTAAATGAAAAACTGTTTTTT
TRBD1 TRBJ1-5 . TRBV11-2 CASSLDGQDYQPQHF TGTGCCAGCAGCTTAGATGGACAGGATTATCAGCCCCAGCATTTT
. TRBJ1-1 . TRBV5-1 CASSQELTLTEAFF TGCGCCAGCAGCCAAGAGCTCACCCTCACTGAAGCTTTCTTT
TRBD2 TRBJ2-5 once TRBV2 CASSDSSGGKETQYF TGTGCCAGCAGTGATTCGAGCGGGGGAAAAGAGACCCAGTACTTC
. TRBJ1-1 . TRBV30 CAWFKGQGTEAFF TGTGCCTGGTTCAAGGGTCAGGGCACTGAAGCTTTCTTT
TRBD1 TRBJ1-3 . TRBV5-6 CASSLKTRTGGNTIYF TGTGCCAGCAGCTTGAAGACCAGGACAGGCGGAAACACCATATATTTT
. TRBJ1-4 . TRBV6-5 CASSYSQFGDPQKLFF TGTGCCAGCAGTTACTCGCAATTTGGAGACCCCCAAAAACTGTTTTTT
. TRBJ2-5 . TRBV19 CASSISSQGPLTQYF TGTGCCAGTAGTATAAGTAGTCAGGGGCCGCTGACCCAGTACTTC
. TRBJ1-1 . TRBV6-4 CASSDSSRGTEAFF TGTGCCAGCAGTGACTCCTCCCGGGGCACTGAAGCTTTCTTT